At least ten counts were recorded for the clone carrying this T cell receptor (beta chain). This CDR3 is built from 15 residues. In germline, CDR1 is SGHRS, CDR2 YFSETQ. V was pared by 0 bases and J by 7 bases, with 16 bases between. This sample stems from a study of response to subunit inactivated influenza vaccine. TCRdb processed the RT-PCR reads anew with MiXCR; each CDR3 protein has one entry. The sample carries around 580,000 distinct CDR3 sequences, approximately 10% recorded once. The TCR sequence derives from a man aged 45 to 65 who received an inactivated influenza vaccine. The chain is built from TRBV5-1 and TRBJ1-1, with D possibly being TRBD1 (5 bases). This specimen consisted of PBMCs from blood, obtained on the day of vaccination. The CDR3 DNA reads as TGCGCCAGCAGCTTGGGACAGACTGGGTTCGGTGAAGCTTTCTTT. It yields the protein CASSLGQTGFGEAFF.